The subject of this entry is one T cell receptor (beta chain). The CDR3 is 12 amino acids. V lost 5 bases to trimming and J lost 0 bases, with 4 bases between them. Per the germline V gene, CDR1 is MNHEY and CDR2 is SVGAGI. Reverse transcription of extracted RNA yielded cDNA, which provided the sequencing template. Produced via immunoSEQ multiplex PCR; TCRdb's table is partial and in-frame only. The sample lists 100,000 to 150,000 clones, about 60% occurring once. This record comes from a study of CD8+ T cells in alopecia areata. Material: CD4+ T cells sorted from blood. The receptor was isolated from a human donor in good health. The chain joins TRBV6-5 to TRBJ1-1, with D uncertain. The chain's CDR3 is CASSRLNTEAFF. CDR3 DNA: TGTGCCAGCAGTAGGTTGAACACTGAAGCTTTCTTT.